One and the same sample provided the 6 T cell receptor beta chains below, sequenced in a study of shared clonotypes between healthy human individuals. TCRdb keeps only in-frame clones here, not all; method: immunoSEQ multiplex PCR. The data hold hundreds of thousands of clones, with about two thirds observed a single time. The source material was memory CD4+ T cells sorted from blood. Subset: CD45RA-negative fraction. The receptors originated from a woman younger than 45 in good health.

The chain couples TRBV2 to TRBJ2-6, with 7 bases aligning to TRBD1. V shed 4 bases, J shed 3 bases, and the junction held 6 bases outside the gene matches. The germline gives CDR1 SNHLY, CDR2 FYNNEI. The CDR3 loop spans 16 amino acids. CDR3 nucleotides: TGTGCCAGCAGTGTACAGGGGAGCGGTGGGGCCAACGTCCTGACTTTC. Encoded protein: CASSVQGSGGANVLTF.

The chain couples TRBV9 to TRBJ2-6; 9 bases agree with TRBD2. The CDR3 length is 17 residues. Losses at the gene ends were 4 bases for V and 0 bases for J; bases not matched to a gene: 5. Germline CDR1 is SGDLS and CDR2 is YYNGEE. CDR3 protein: CASSSGTSFSGANVLTF. The CDR3 nucleotides read TGTGCCAGCAGCAGCGGGACTAGCTTCTCTGGGGCCAACGTCCTGACTTTC.

Here the CDR3 DNA reads TGCAGCGTTGAGCAAGATACGCAGTATTTT. Its protein product is CSVEQDTQYF. This chain connects TRBV29-1 to TRBJ2-3, with no clear D. The CDR3 is 10 amino acids. CDR1 is SQVTM, CDR2 ANQGSEA, per germline. Trimming pared 3 bases from V and 5 bases from J, leaving 3 bases between.

In DNA form, the CDR3 reads TGTGCCATCGTGGGTAGTGCGAACACTGAAGCTTTCTTT. Protein sequence: CAIVGSANTEAFF. This rearrangement joins TRBV19 to TRBJ1-1; no reliable D call. The germline V and J ends were trimmed by 10 bases and 1 base, with 13 bases remaining between them. This CDR3 has 13 residues. CDR1 and CDR2 from the germline V gene are LNHDA and SQIVND (reference sequence).

The chain joins TRBV28 to TRBJ2-5; tentatively, D is TRBD1 (8 bases). The CDR3 runs 17 residues. Per the germline V gene, CDR1 is MDHEN and CDR2 is SYDVKM. Trimming left V 5 bases short and J 3 bases short, with 22 bases between. The CDR3 loop reads CASSIRTGRGREETQYF. For the CDR3, the DNA is TGTGCCAGCAGTATACGGACAGGGCGAGGGAGGGAAGAGACCCAGTACTTC.

The V gene is TRBV7-9, the J gene TRBJ1-4; D is ambiguous. The germline CDR1 and CDR2 sequences are SEHNR and FQNEAQ (reference sequence). This CDR3 spans 14 amino acids. V was pared by 1 base and J by 5 bases, with 8 bases between. The CDR3: CASSLERRNEKLFF. Here the CDR3 DNA reads TGTGCCAGCAGCTTAGAACGGAGGAATGAAAAACTGTTTTTT.